The 17 T cell receptor beta chains below all came from one sample that was sequenced in a study of T-cell memory formation after mild COVID-19. TCRdb passed the 5' RACE reads through MiXCR, listing each CDR3 protein once. The table lists about half a million distinct CDR3 sequences, 15% to 20% of them singletons. Material for sequencing was PBMCs or a T cell subset sorted from them (not recorded which). The origin of the receptors is an adult woman who had mild COVID-19 (a few samples of this study predate the infection). Cell type and time point are not known.

This rearrangement joins TRBV6-1 to TRBJ1-4; D is ambiguous. V gave up 5 bases and J gave up 0 bases, with 10 bases separating them. The length of the CDR3 is 15 residues. Germline V gene data show CDR1 as MNHNS and CDR2 as SASEGT. The CDR3 DNA is TGTGCCAGCAGTCGATCGCCCTCAACTAATGAAAAACTGTTTTTT. It yields the protein CASSRSPSTNEKLFF.

This clonotype has more than one count but fewer than ten. The rearrangement joins TRBV30 to TRBJ1-2; D not certain. This CDR3 contains 12 residues. The V end was cut by 2 bases, the J end by 10 bases, with 14 bases between. CDR1 and CDR2 (germline): GTSNPN, SVGIG (reference sequence). The CDR3 bases are TGTGCCTGGAGTCCCCTCCCTACCCTCTACACCTTC. Amino acid sequence: CAWSPLPTLYTF.

In its sample, this clonotype was seen a few times. The chain employs TRBV12-3 or TRBV12-4 and TRBJ1-2, with D tentatively TRBD1 (5 bases). V was clipped by 3 bases and J by 8 bases, with 13 bases between them. This CDR3 has 13 residues. The DNA for the CDR3 is TGTGCCAGCAGTTTTTGGGCCCGGGGGGGCTACACCTTC. Translation gives CASSFWARGGYTF.

This chain uses TRBV5-1 with TRBJ2-7, with 7 bases matching TRBD1. The V and J ends lost 4 bases and 7 bases, in that order; junction bases with no gene match: 14. This CDR3 spans 15 amino acids. Per the germline V gene, CDR1 is SGHRS and CDR2 is YFSETQ. CDR3 amino acids: CASSQEPGQTGEQYF. As DNA, the CDR3 is TGCGCCAGCAGCCAGGAACCGGGACAGACCGGGGAGCAGTACTTC. Together with reference TRBV5-1 and TRBJ2-7, the CDR3 gives the full variable domain: KAGVTQTPRYLIKTRGQQVTLSCSPISGHRSVSWYQQTPGQGLQFLFEYFSETQRNKGNFPGRFSGRQFSNSRSEMNVSTLELGDSALYLCASSQEPGQTGEQYFGPGTRLTVT.

J is TRBJ2-5 and V is TRBV7-6, with D unresolved. CDR1 is SGHVS, CDR2 FNYEAQ, per germline. The CDR3 has 14 residues. Trimming cost V 1 base and J 7 bases, with 13 bases left between them. The CDR3 spells CASSLDRLTGTQYF. CDR3 coding DNA: TGTGCCAGCAGCTTAGACAGACTGACGGGGACCCAGTACTTC.

This clonotype showed up many times. The chain employs TRBV4-3 and TRBJ2-1, with 7 bases aligning to TRBD1. The CDR3 is 16 amino acids. CDR1 and CDR2 from the germline V gene are LGHNA and YSLEER. The V segment lost 1 base and the J segment 1 base; nucleotides outside the gene matches: 4. As DNA, the CDR3 is TGCGCCAGCAGCCAAGTAGGGGGCGGATCCTACAATGAGCAGTTCTTC. Its protein product is CASSQVGGGSYNEQFF.

The chain has TRBV6-5 and TRBJ2-7; 7 bases fit TRBD1. The CDR3 runs to 15 residues. V lost 0 bases and J lost 1; bases outside the gene matches: 3. Germline lookup yields CDR1 MNHEY and CDR2 SVGAGI. DNA for the CDR3: TGTGCCAGCAGTTACTCGGGACAGAGATCCTACGAGCAGTACTTC. Protein: CASSYSGQRSYEQYF.

This clonotype was seen more than once but under ten times. This chain joins TRBV7-9 and TRBJ2-3; 8 bases map to TRBD2. The CDR3 has 18 amino acids. V trimming: 4 bases; J trimming: 2 bases; junction bases outside the gene matches: 14. Germline-derived CDR1 and CDR2 are SEHNR and FQNEAQ (reference sequence). The CDR3 protein is CASSSTVVVAGYTDTQYF. The CDR3 DNA reads TGTGCCAGCAGCTCAACCGTCGTGGTAGCGGGGTACACAGATACGCAGTATTTT.

This clonotype was seen more than once but under ten times. V and J are TRBV5-6 and TRBJ2-7, with a tentative D call TRBD2 (7 bases). CDR1 and CDR2 from the germline V gene are SGHDT and YYEEEE. V lost 5 bases and J lost 1, with 16 bases in between. The CDR3 is 15 amino acids. Here the CDR3 reads CASRFTGRGSYEQYF. CDR3 nucleotide sequence: TGTGCCAGCAGGTTTACAGGGAGGGGGTCCTACGAGCAGTACTTC.

V is TRBV7-3 and J is TRBJ2-7; no firm D call. V gave up 5 bases and J gave up 6 bases, with 14 bases separating them. CDR1 is SGHTA, CDR2 FQGTGA, per germline. The CDR3 totals 13 residues. For the CDR3, the DNA is TGTGCCAGCAGCCCCTTCGACGGAGTCGAGCAGTACTTC. Residues: CASSPFDGVEQYF.

This clonotype occurred many times. The chain joins TRBV5-6 to TRBJ2-5; TRBD1 might be the D (6 bases). The CDR3 has 16 residues. Trimming pared 1 base from V and 1 base from J, leaving 14 bases between. CDR1 is SGHDT, CDR2 YYEEEE, per germline. CDR3 sequence: CASSLRRTETQETQYF. Written as DNA, the CDR3 is TGTGCCAGCAGCTTGCGCCGGACAGAGACCCAAGAGACCCAGTACTTC.

This clonotype was counted between two and nine times. The rearrangement links TRBV12-3 or TRBV12-4 to TRBJ1-1; D possibly corresponds to TRBD1 (6 bases). The length of the CDR3 is 16 residues. Deletions cut 5 bases from V and 2 bases from J, with 18 bases between. CDR3 DNA: TGTGCCAGCAGTAAACTTGGGGGCAAGGGCAACACTGAAGCTTTCTTT. Translated: CASSKLGGKGNTEAFF.

The chain is built from TRBV10-3 and TRBJ1-6; D gene uncertain. The V gene lost 0 bases and the J gene lost 4 bases, with 7 bases spanning the gap. The CDR3 extends over 15 amino acids. Looked up from germline, CDR1 is ENHRY and CDR2 is SYGVKD. The CDR3 DNA reads as TGTGCCATCAGTGAGTCGAATGGGTATAATTCACCCCTCCACTTT. The encoded protein is CAISESNGYNSPLHF.

V and J are TRBV7-9 and TRBJ2-1; 15 bases agree with TRBD2. Losses at the gene ends were 1 base for V and 0 bases for J; bases not matched to a gene: 7. This CDR3 comprises 20 residues. CDR1 and CDR2 from the germline V gene are SEHNR and FQNEAQ (reference sequence). CDR3 residues: CASSLEGLAGGGNSYNEQFF. The CDR3 DNA reads TGTGCCAGCAGCTTAGAAGGACTAGCGGGAGGGGGGAACTCCTACAATGAGCAGTTCTTC.

This clonotype was detected a few times. The J gene is TRBJ1-5, the V gene TRBV5-4, with 7 bases lining up with TRBD1. Germline V gene sequence: CDR1 SGHNT, CDR2 YYREEE (reference sequence). The V gene end was trimmed by 4 bases and the J gene end by 8 bases; junction bases not matched to a gene: 6. The CDR3 is 13 residues long. The CDR3 coding sequence is TGTGCCAGCAGCCTCCAGGGGGTTGAGCCCCAGCATTTT. This encodes CASSLQGVEPQHF.

This clonotype showed up just a few times. This chain joins TRBV12-3 or TRBV12-4 and TRBJ2-1; possibly TRBD1 or TRBD2 for D (5 bases each). V lost 3 bases and J lost 12, with 9 bases in between. CDR3 length equals 11 residues. CDR3 bases: TGTGCCAGCAGTTTGGGACGATGGCAGTTCTTC. Its translation: CASSLGRWQFF.

The V call is TRBV10-3, the J call TRBJ1-1; the match to TRBD1 covers 7 bases. The length of the CDR3 is 12 residues. Germline CDR1 is ENHRY and CDR2 is SYGVKD. V gave up 3 bases and J gave up 7 bases; unmatched junction bases: 2. The CDR3 protein is CAISEQGYEAFF. DNA of the CDR3: TGTGCCATCAGTGAACAGGGGTATGAAGCTTTCTTT.